The 24 T cell receptor beta chains in this list originate from one sample, sequenced in a study of control samples from healthy donors and cancer patients. Measured with immunoSEQ multiplex PCR; TCRdb has only the in-frame clones, and not every one. The sample yields approximately 79,000 clones, about 89% seen once. Sequences were obtained from blood. These TCRs come from a man aged 50 to 60 in good health.

The chain is built from TRBV7-2 and TRBJ2-5; 14 nucleotides line up with TRBD2. Germline CDR1 and CDR2: SGHTA and FQGNSA. This CDR3 spans 18 amino acids. The V and J ends lost 2 bases and 1 base, in that order; junction bases with no gene match: 6. The DNA of the CDR3 is TGTGCCAGCAGCTTACGACTAGCGGGGGGGTTCCTCCAAGAGACCCAGTACTTC. It yields the protein CASSLRLAGGFLQETQYF.

The chain employs TRBV19 and TRBJ1-5; maybe TRBD1 (5 bases). The V and J ends lost 5 bases and 2 bases respectively, with 10 bases between them. This CDR3 comprises 14 residues. CDR1 and CDR2 (germline): LNHDA, SQIVND (reference sequence). This CDR3 is CASSPMGGNQPQHF. In DNA, the CDR3 is TGTGCCAGTAGTCCTATGGGGGGCAATCAGCCCCAGCATTTT. The variable domain in full, completed from reference TRBV19 and TRBJ1-5, reads DGGITQSPKYLFRKEGQNVTLSCEQNLNHDAMYWYRQDPGQGLRLIYYSQIVNDFQKGDIAEGYSVSREKKESFPLTVTSAQKNPTAFYLCASSPMGGNQPQHFGDGTRLSIL.

This clone came up once. The V call is TRBV19, the J call TRBJ1-4; 9 nucleotides align to TRBD1. The CDR3 extends over 14 amino acids. V shed 5 bases and J 5 bases; nucleotides not matched to a gene: 3. CDR1 and CDR2 (germline): LNHDA, SQIVND (reference sequence). The CDR3 DNA follows: TGTGCCAGTAGTGTCGGACAGGGGAATGAAAAACTGTTTTTT. Encoded protein: CASSVGQGNEKLFF.

The V call is TRBV19, the J call TRBJ1-2; 9 bases agree with TRBD1. This CDR3 has 14 amino acids. Germline CDR1 is LNHDA and CDR2 is SQIVND (reference sequence). V shed 7 bases and J 5 bases; nucleotides not matched to a gene: 8. The CDR3 region is CASTRDRVRYGYTF. Here the CDR3 DNA reads TGTGCCAGTACCAGGGACAGGGTGAGATATGGCTACACCTTC.

The J gene is TRBJ2-1, the V gene TRBV2; the D is unclear. The germline CDR1 and CDR2 sequences are SNHLY and FYNNEI. V gave up 5 bases and J gave up 5 bases, with 7 bases separating them. This CDR3 spans 12 amino acids. The CDR3, as DNA: TGTGCCAGCAGTATCTGGAACAATGAGCAGTTCTTC. This encodes CASSIWNNEQFF.

The chain combines TRBV2 with TRBJ1-1; a weak D match, TRBD1 (5 bases). The CDR3 extends over 15 amino acids. V shed 1 base and J shed 1 base, with 10 bases lying between them. Germline CDR1 is SNHLY and CDR2 is FYNNEI. In DNA, the CDR3 is TGTGCCAGCAGTGAAGGTTGGAGGGGGAACACTGAAGCTTTCTTT. It encodes CASSEGWRGNTEAFF.

V usage is TRBV10-1 and J usage is TRBJ1-1; no clear D. The ends were cut back, 2 bases at V and 5 bases at J, with 9 bases in the middle. Per the germline V gene, CDR1 is WNHNN and CDR2 is SYGVQD (reference sequence). The CDR3 spans 13 residues. The CDR3 coding sequence is TGCGCCAGCAGTGAGACAGCCTTTACTGAAGCTTTCTTT. Residues: CASSETAFTEAFF.

The genes are TRBV19 and TRBJ1-2, with a weak D call TRBD1 (5 bases). The CDR3 is 14 residues long. CDR1 is LNHDA and CDR2 is SQIVND in the germline V gene (reference sequence). The V end lost 5 bases, the J end lost 2 bases, and 12 bases lay between the germline ends. Here the CDR3 reads CASSSGTGNYGYTF. The CDR3 DNA sequence: TGTGCCAGTAGTTCCGGGACGGGAAACTATGGCTACACCTTC.

This chain joins TRBV6-5 and TRBJ2-7; D is possibly TRBD1 (5 bases). V was cut by 0 bases and J by 3 bases, with 6 bases left in between. Germline CDR1 and CDR2: MNHEY and SVGAGI. CDR3 length equals 13 residues. The CDR3 coding sequence is TGTGCCAGCAGTTACTCTCAGGGCTACGAGCAGTACTTC. Its translation is CASSYSQGYEQYF.

This clone has a handful of counts. The CDR3 spells CAWTRDNYNSPLHF. CDR3 in DNA: TGTGCCTGGACCCGGGACAATTATAATTCACCCCTCCACTTT. The chain couples TRBV30 to TRBJ1-6; a possible D gene is TRBD1 (6 bases). This CDR3 is built from 14 residues. V was trimmed by 4 bases and J by 4 bases, leaving 11 bases between them. Germline V CDR1 and CDR2: GTSNPN, SVGIG (reference sequence).

The chain couples TRBV5-5 to TRBJ2-2, with 13 bases that match TRBD2. This CDR3 is built from 20 residues. With V trimmed by 1 base and J by 5 bases, 14 bases remained unmatched. Germline-derived CDR1 and CDR2 are SGHKS and YYEKEE (reference sequence). The CDR3 loop is CASSLTPQLAGGLKTGELFF. CDR3 sequence (DNA): TGTGCCAGCAGCTTGACCCCCCAACTAGCGGGGGGGCTCAAAACCGGGGAGCTGTTTTTT. Together with reference TRBV5-5 and TRBJ2-2, the CDR3 gives the full variable domain: DAGVTQSPTHLIKTRGQQVTLRCSPISGHKSVSWYQQVLGQGPQFIFQYYEKEERGRGNFPDRFSARQFPNYSSELNVNALLLGDSALYLCASSLTPQLAGGLKTGELFFGEGSRLTVL.

The chain recombines TRBV29-1 with TRBJ1-2, with D possibly being TRBD1 (5 bases). With 0 bases removed from V and 1 base from J, the gap between germline ends came to 12 bases. The CDR3 sequence is 15 residues long. Looked up from germline, CDR1 is SQVTM and CDR2 is ANQGSEA. CDR3 sequence reads: CSVEDLGTVNYGYTF. CDR3 in DNA: TGCAGCGTTGAAGATCTTGGGACGGTTAACTATGGCTACACCTTC. The full variable domain, completed using reference TRBV29-1 and TRBJ1-2, is SAVISQKPSRDICQRGTSLTIQCQVDSQVTMMFWYRQQPGQSLTLIATANQGSEATYESGFVIDKFPISRPNLTFSTLTVSNMSPEDSSIYLCSVEDLGTVNYGYTFGSGTRLTVV.

This sequence joins TRBV7-9 and TRBJ1-1; no clear D. CDR3 length: 12 residues. Germline assignment: CDR1 SEHNR and CDR2 FQNEAQ (reference sequence). Trimming removed 1 base from V and 8 bases from J, with 8 bases in between. CDR3 nucleotide sequence: TGTGCCAGCAGCTTAGGGAGTCCCGAAGCTTTCTTT. Translated: CASSLGSPEAFF.

Here the CDR3 DNA reads TGTGCCAGCAGCTTAGCGGGCCGGGGCCAGAACACTGAAGCTTTCTTT. Amino acids: CASSLAGRGQNTEAFF. The chain links TRBV7-6 to TRBJ1-1, with TRBD1 as a possible D gene (5 bases). The V end lost 0 bases, the J end lost 1 base, and 12 bases lay between the germline ends. The germline gives CDR1 SGHVS, CDR2 FNYEAQ. The CDR3 runs 16 residues.

The chain couples TRBV30 to TRBJ1-5; tentatively, D is TRBD1 (6 bases). The CDR3 consists of 14 residues. V dropped 0 bases and J dropped 7 bases, with 13 bases sitting between them. Per germline, CDR1 GTSNPN and CDR2 SVGIG (reference sequence). The DNA for the CDR3 is TGTGCCTGGAGTGTACGAGGGGGAAAACAGCCCCAGCATTTT. It codes for CAWSVRGGKQPQHF. The complete variable domain, with remaining parts taken from reference TRBV30 and TRBJ1-5, reads SQTIHQWPATLVQPVGSPLSLECTVEGTSNPNLYWYRQAAGRGLQLLFYSVGIGQISSEVPQNLSASRPQDRQFILSSKKLLLSDSGFYLCAWSVRGGKQPQHFGDGTRLSIL.

V gene TRBV9 combines with J gene TRBJ2-1, with TRBD2 identical over 7 bases. V lost 4 bases and J lost 6; bases outside the gene matches: 4. The CDR3 extends over 13 amino acids. Germline CDR1 reads SGDLS; CDR2 reads YYNGEE. The CDR3 loop is CASSLTGGNEQFF. The CDR3 region has the DNA TGTGCCAGCAGCCTGACGGGGGGCAATGAGCAGTTCTTC.

The chain links TRBV4-3 to TRBJ1-1; perhaps TRBD1 as D (6 bases). Looked up from germline, CDR1 is LGHNA and CDR2 is YSLEER. This CDR3 has 16 residues. V lost 4 bases and J 3 bases, leaving 18 bases between the germline ends. CDR3 sequence (DNA): TGCGCCAGCAGCCCTAGGGGACACAGTAAGTACACTGAAGCTTTCTTT. Encoded protein: CASSPRGHSKYTEAFF.

The chain recombines TRBV2 with TRBJ2-1, with 9 bases fitting TRBD1. In germline, CDR1 is SNHLY, CDR2 FYNNEI. V lost 6 bases and J lost 7; bases outside the gene matches: 10. The CDR3 loop spans 15 amino acids. CDR3 nucleotides: TGTGCCAGCAGAAAGGGGGACAGGGCGGTAAATGAGCAGTTCTTC. Amino acid sequence: CASRKGDRAVNEQFF.

The CDR3 sequence: CATSDLPKTGGTYNEQFF. The CDR3 nucleotides read TGTGCCACCAGTGATTTACCCAAGACAGGGGGTACCTACAATGAGCAGTTCTTC. This chain links TRBV24-1 with TRBJ2-1; TRBD1 agrees at 9 bases. V trimming: 1 base; J trimming: 2 bases; junction bases outside the gene matches: 8. Germline-derived CDR1 and CDR2 are KGHDR and SFDVKD. The length of the CDR3 is 18 residues.

The J gene is TRBJ2-7, the V gene TRBV3-1 (or the pseudogene TRBV3-2); 8 nucleotides line up with TRBD2. Germline CDR1 and CDR2: LGHDT and YNNKEL (reference sequence). J gave up 2 bases and V 3 bases, and 6 bases lay outside the gene matches. This CDR3 is built from 15 residues. CDR3 protein: CASSQRSGGPYEQYF. CDR3 sequence (DNA): TGTGCCAGCAGCCAGCGCAGCGGGGGACCCTACGAGCAGTACTTC.

The chain recombines TRBV6-2 or TRBV6-3 with TRBJ1-2; 8 bases are a match to TRBD1. The CDR3 runs 15 residues. The germline V gene encodes CDR1 MNHEY and CDR2 SVGEGT. The V gene end was trimmed by 4 bases and the J gene end by 3 bases; junction bases not matched to a gene: 7. In DNA, the CDR3 is TGTGCCAGCAGTTCCAGGGGGCAGTCTTACTATGGCTACACCTTC. This gives the protein CASSSRGQSYYGYTF.

The rearrangement uses TRBV3-1 (or the pseudogene TRBV3-2) and TRBJ1-3; D uncertain. CDR1 is LGHDT and CDR2 is YNNKEL in the germline V gene (reference sequence). CDR3 length equals 14 residues. V was pared by 7 bases and J by 0 bases, with 10 bases between. The DNA of the CDR3 is TGTGCCAGCACGCTAGGGATCTCTGGAAACACCATATATTTT. Amino acids: CASTLGISGNTIYF.

The chain has TRBV5-4 and TRBJ1-6; D remains unclear. With 4 bases removed from V and 0 bases from J, the gap between germline ends came to 11 bases. The CDR3 spans 16 residues. The germline CDR1 and CDR2 sequences are SGHNT and YYREEE (reference sequence). The CDR3, as DNA: TGTGCCAGCAGCCGGCGTGGGAGCTCCTATAATTCACCCCTCCACTTT. Amino acid sequence: CASSRRGSSYNSPLHF.

The chain carries TRBV3-1 (or the pseudogene TRBV3-2) and TRBJ1-5, with D uncertain. Trimming pared 0 bases from V and 5 bases from J, leaving 5 bases between. Germline V gene lookup returns CDR1 LGHDT and CDR2 YNNKEL (reference sequence). There are 13 residues in the CDR3. CDR3 nucleotide sequence: TGTGCCAGCAGCCAAGATCGGGATCAGCCCCAGCATTTT. Translation: CASSQDRDQPQHF.